The 10 T cell receptor beta chains listed next were all sequenced from one sample in a study of T cell repertoires in cytomegalovirus infection. TCRdb processed the reads anew with MiXCR; each CDR3 protein has one entry. Among about 260,000 distinct CDR3 sequences listed, roughly 9% were seen once. The sequenced material came from PBMCs. The receptors were sampled from a human donor in good health (CMV status not recorded). Some clones in this sample may be carry-over from other donors' samples.

In its sample, this clonotype was seen many times. CDR3 sequence: CASSLEADTIQYF. CDR3 DNA sequence: TGTGCCAGCAGCTTAGAGGCGGATACCATTCAGTACTTC. J is TRBJ2-4 and V is TRBV11-2; D not certain. V dropped 0 bases and J dropped 9 bases, with 9 bases sitting between them. The CDR3 covers 13 residues. In germline, CDR1 is SGHAT, CDR2 FQNNGV.

This clonotype was detected many times. V and J are TRBV7-2 and TRBJ1-1; the D gene is possibly TRBD1 (6 bases). CDR3 length: 16 amino acids. Germline loops: CDR1 SGHTA, CDR2 FQGNSA. The V end was cut by 6 bases, the J end by 4 bases, with 21 bases between. CDR3 sequence: CASSHTGGRIGTEAFF. CDR3 sequence (DNA): TGTGCCAGCAGTCATACGGGGGGGCGAATCGGCACTGAAGCTTTCTTT.

The chain employs TRBV30 and TRBJ2-7; no reliable D call. The ends were cut back, 7 bases at V and 5 bases at J, with 18 bases in the middle. The CDR3 covers 13 residues. Germline V gene sequence: CDR1 GTSNPN, CDR2 SVGIG (reference sequence). CDR3 region: CALHSRAPHEQYF. CDR3 bases: TGTGCCTTGCACAGCCGCGCCCCCCACGAGCAGTACTTC. Filled out from reference TRBV30 and TRBJ2-7, the complete variable domain reads SQTIHQWPATLVQPVGSPLSLECTVEGTSNPNLYWYRQAAGRGLQLLFYSVGIGQISSEVPQNLSASRPQDRQFILSSKKLLLSDSGFYLCALHSRAPHEQYFGPGTRLTVT.

This clonotype was seen ten or more times. The chain recombines TRBV7-2 with TRBJ1-2, with unresolved D. The V and J ends lost 5 bases and 8 bases respectively, with 18 bases between them. This CDR3 comprises 14 residues. Germline CDR1 and CDR2: SGHTA and FQGNSA. The CDR3 sequence: CASSPGALAGGYTF. The CDR3 nucleotides are TGTGCCAGCAGCCCAGGAGCCCTCGCGGGGGGCTACACCTTC. Full variable domain (outside the CDR3, taken from reference TRBV7-2 and TRBJ1-2): GAGVSQSPSNKVTEKGKDVELRCDPISGHTALYWYRQSLGQGLEFLIYFQGNSAPDKSGLPSDRFSAERTGGSVSTLTIQRTQQEDSAVYLCASSPGALAGGYTFGSGTRLTVV.

This clonotype was observed at least ten times. V usage is TRBV20-1 and J usage is TRBJ1-5; tentative D call: TRBD1 (6 bases). The CDR3 consists of 15 residues. Germline V gene lookup returns CDR1 DFQATT and CDR2 SNEGSKA (reference sequence). The germline V and J ends were trimmed by 3 bases and 4 bases, with 16 bases remaining between them. The CDR3 here is CSARGGQGLNQPQHF. The CDR3, as DNA: TGCAGTGCTAGGGGAGGTCAGGGGCTAAATCAGCCCCAGCATTTT.

This clonotype was seen only a few times. The chain couples TRBV6-2 or TRBV6-3 to TRBJ1-5; 8 bases match TRBD1. V lost 6 bases to trimming and J lost 6 bases; unmatched junction nucleotides: 10. This CDR3 spans 15 amino acids. In germline, CDR1 is MNHEY, CDR2 SVGEGT. CDR3 protein: CASRGRGQRGQPQHF. The CDR3 nucleotides are TGTGCCAGCAGGGGCAGGGGGCAGAGGGGTCAGCCCCAGCATTTT.

This clonotype was counted at least ten times. The J gene is TRBJ2-3, the V gene TRBV11-3, with D perhaps TRBD2 (5 bases). V lost 1 base and J lost 2, with 10 bases in between. The V gene's germline CDR1 is SGHNT and CDR2 YENEEA. CDR3 size: 15 residues. The CDR3 here is CASSLGKRNTDTQYF. CDR3 nucleotides: TGTGCCAGCAGCTTAGGGAAGCGGAACACAGATACGCAGTATTTT.

The chain is built from TRBV7-6 and TRBJ2-2; no firm D call. V lost 5 bases, J lost 2 bases, and 9 bases lay in between. This CDR3 is 14 amino acids long. Germline lookup yields CDR1 SGHVS and CDR2 FNYEAQ. This CDR3 reads CASSNGPNTGELFF. The CDR3, as DNA: TGTGCCAGCAGCAACGGGCCCAACACCGGGGAGCTGTTTTTT.

This clonotype was seen at least ten times. The rearrangement uses TRBV7-2 and TRBJ2-1; the match to TRBD2 covers 14 bases. V shed 2 bases, J shed 4 bases, and the junction held 10 bases outside the gene matches. The CDR3 sequence is 19 residues long. CDR1 SGHTA and CDR2 FQGNSA come from the germline V gene. The DNA of the CDR3 is TGTGCCAGCAGCTTACCCAAAAGGACTAGCGGGGGGAGGTACAATGAGCAGTTCTTC. It specifies CASSLPKRTSGGRYNEQFF.

Ten or more counts support this clonotype. The J gene is TRBJ1-2, the V gene TRBV7-3; D might be TRBD1 (6 bases). CDR1 SGHTA and CDR2 FQGTGA come from the germline V gene. V gave up 5 bases and J gave up 7 bases, with 20 bases separating them. The CDR3 consists of 15 residues. CDR3 nucleotide sequence: TGTGCCAGCAGCCCGAGTAGCAGGGTACAGGGTGGCTACACCTTC. Its protein is CASSPSSRVQGGYTF.